The 23 T cell receptor beta chains below come from one sample, sequenced in a study of PD-1 blockade in classical Hodgkin lymphoma. There was relapse after autologous stem cell transplantation in every patient, and there was variation in brentuximab vedotin exposure. Isolation of CD4+ T cells from thawed PBMCs was performed by magnetic negative selection. Here immunoSEQ multiplex PCR was the method, and the copy in TCRdb shows in-frame clones only, minus some. The sample yields over 20,000 clones, roughly 84% seen once. The sequencing used CD4+ T cells from blood, collected at baseline. The receptors were sampled from a human donor with classical Hodgkin lymphoma.

The chain has TRBV7-9 and TRBJ1-4; 8 bases agree with TRBD1. V shed 4 bases and J 3 bases; nucleotides not matched to a gene: 4. The CDR3 covers 15 residues. Germline CDR1 reads SEHNR; CDR2 reads FQNEAQ (reference sequence). The CDR3 bases are TGTGCCAGCAGCTCCCAGACAGGGGCTAATGAAAAACTGTTTTTT. Translation: CASSSQTGANEKLFF.

V gene TRBV4-3 combines with J gene TRBJ1-2; no clear D gene. The CDR3 has 13 amino acids. With 0 bases removed from V and 6 bases from J, the gap between germline ends came to 8 bases. CDR1 and CDR2 from the germline V gene are LGHNA and YSLEER. CDR3 sequence reads: CASSQDRSNGYTF. CDR3 bases: TGCGCCAGCAGCCAAGACCGGTCCAATGGCTACACCTTC.

This chain connects TRBV18 to TRBJ2-3, with unresolved D. Germline CDR1 KGHSH, CDR2 LQKENI. Trimming stripped 2 bases from V and 6 bases from J, with 9 bases between. This CDR3 is built from 13 residues. CDR3 in DNA: TGTGCCAGCTCACCAGAGATCGTTGATACGCAGTATTTT. Encoded protein: CASSPEIVDTQYF.

The J gene is TRBJ1-4, the V gene TRBV7-8; D may be TRBD1 (6 bases). Between the trimmed V and J ends, which lost 5 bases and 8 bases, there was a span of 15 bases. The CDR3 runs to 14 residues. Germline CDR1 is SGHVS and CDR2 is FQNEAQ. CDR3 amino acids: CASSLPGGGEKLFF. The DNA of the CDR3 is TGTGCCAGCAGCCTCCCCGGGGGCGGCGAAAAACTGTTTTTT.

The V and J genes are TRBV6-5 and TRBJ2-5; 8 positions match TRBD1. This CDR3 is 14 amino acids long. Germline trimming cut 6 bases from V and 1 base from J; bases unmatched to any gene: 4. Germline-derived CDR1 and CDR2 are MNHEY and SVGAGI. The CDR3 protein is CASRGTGLQETQYF. Here the CDR3 DNA reads TGTGCCAGCAGGGGGACAGGCCTCCAAGAGACCCAGTACTTC.

This chain links TRBV7-3 with TRBJ1-1; D possibly corresponds to TRBD1 (5 bases). The V gene lost 0 bases and the J gene lost 4 bases, with 6 bases spanning the gap. The CDR3 is 13 residues long. CDR1 SGHTA and CDR2 FQGTGA come from the germline V gene. The CDR3 loop reads CASSLTGTTEAFF. The CDR3 DNA sequence: TGTGCCAGCAGCTTAACAGGGACCACTGAAGCTTTCTTT.

The rearrangement links TRBV30 to TRBJ2-5, with TRBD2 matching over 16 bases. The CDR3 runs to 15 residues. V lost 8 bases, J lost 4 bases, and 7 bases stayed unmatched. Germline loops: CDR1 GTSNPN, CDR2 SVGIG (reference sequence). The DNA for the CDR3 is TGTGCCAGCGGGACTAGCGGGGGGGCTGGAGAGACCCAGTACTTC. Protein sequence: CASGTSGGAGETQYF.

The V gene is TRBV11-1, the J gene TRBJ2-2, with D possibly called TRBD1 or TRBD2 (7 bases each). Germline loops: CDR1 SGHAT, CDR2 FQDESV (reference sequence). This CDR3 has 16 amino acids. V was shortened by 1 base and J by 4 bases, with 13 bases between the two germline ends. CDR3 in DNA: TGTGCCAGCAGCTTAGGACAGGGAGGGGTCACCGGGGAGCTGTTTTTT. Protein product: CASSLGQGGVTGELFF.

The chain joins TRBV28 to TRBJ2-7; D is perhaps TRBD1 (6 bases). Per the germline V gene, CDR1 is MDHEN and CDR2 is SYDVKM. This CDR3 region has 13 residues. With 5 bases removed from V and 8 bases from J, the gap between germline ends came to 16 bases. The CDR3 DNA sequence: TGTGCCAGCAGTCTCCGACAGGACACGAAGCAGTACTTC. Its translation: CASSLRQDTKQYF. The full variable domain, rest sourced from reference TRBV28 and TRBJ2-7, is DVKVTQSSRYLVKRTGEKVFLECVQDMDHENMFWYRQDPGLGLRLIYFSYDVKMKEKGDIPEGYSVSREKKERFSLILESASTNQTSMYLCASSLRQDTKQYFGPGTRLTVT.

The rearrangement uses TRBV6-6 and TRBJ2-2; the match to TRBD1 covers 7 bases. Germline values: CDR1 MNHNY, CDR2 SVGAGI (reference sequence). With V trimmed by 6 bases and J by 0 bases, 7 bases remained unmatched. CDR3 length: 16 residues. CDR3 in DNA: TGTGCCAGCAGCAAGACAGGGACCGCGAACACCGGGGAGCTGTTTTTT. Its protein product is CASSKTGTANTGELFF.

The CDR3 nucleotides read TGTGCCAGCGGGACTCAGGGGGAGGGCAGACTGTTTTTT. It yields the protein CASGTQGEGRLFF. The rearrangement links TRBV27 to TRBJ1-4; 7 bases line up with TRBD1. Trimming removed 8 bases from V and 13 bases from J; junction bases left unmatched: 13. This CDR3 spans 13 amino acids. Looked up from germline, CDR1 is MNHEY and CDR2 is SMNVEV (reference sequence).

In its sample, this clone was seen once. This chain links TRBV28 with TRBJ1-6; D is unresolved. Deletions cut 3 bases from V and 12 bases from J, with 18 bases between. CDR3 length: 15 amino acids. Germline CDR1 reads MDHEN; CDR2 reads SYDVKM. CDR3 DNA: TGTGCCAGCAGTTTGGCAGTTGTGGGGATAATACCCCTCCACTTT. Translating it yields CASSLAVVGIIPLHF.

The chain recombines TRBV7-9 with TRBJ1-1, with D unresolved. The CDR3 is made up of 11 amino acids. V lost 8 bases and J 4 bases, leaving 8 bases between the germline ends. Germline V gene data show CDR1 as SEHNR and CDR2 as FQNEAQ (reference sequence). The CDR3, as DNA: TGTGCCAGCGGATGGGGCACTGAAGCTTTCTTT. It specifies CASGWGTEAFF.

V is TRBV12-5 and J is TRBJ2-3; D gene uncertain. The CDR3 length is 14 residues. Trimming removed 2 bases at V and 5 bases at J, with 11 bases between. Per the germline V gene, CDR1 is LGHNT and CDR2 is FRNRAP. The CDR3 DNA follows: TGTGCTAGTGGTTTGCCTTACGACGGAGATACGCAGTATTTT. It codes for CASGLPYDGDTQYF.

J is TRBJ2-6 and V is TRBV11-3; D remains unclear. Germline V gene data show CDR1 as SGHNT and CDR2 as YENEEA. V was shortened by 4 bases and J by 0 bases, with 7 bases between the two germline ends. The CDR3 loop spans 15 amino acids. The CDR3 DNA follows: TGTGCCAGCAGCTCCCCGGGCTCTGGGGCCAACGTCCTGACTTTC. It specifies CASSSPGSGANVLTF. The variable domain in full, completed from reference TRBV11-3 and TRBJ2-6, reads EAGVVQSPRYKIIEKKQPVAFWCNPISGHNTLYWYLQNLGQGPELLIRYENEEAVDDSQLPKDRFSAERLKGVDSTLKIQPAELGDSAVYLCASSSPGSGANVLTFGAGSRLTVL.

The V call is TRBV5-4, the J call TRBJ2-2, with TRBD1 matching 9 bases. V lost 0 bases to trimming and J lost 9 bases; unmatched junction nucleotides: 9. From germline, CDR1 is SGHNT and CDR2 YYREEE (reference sequence). The CDR3 loop spans 16 amino acids. The CDR3 DNA follows: TGTGCCAGCAGCTTGGAGATGGGACAGGGTGGAAGGGAGCTGTTTTTT. Residues: CASSLEMGQGGRELFF.

The rearrangement links TRBV7-9 to TRBJ2-1; D not resolved. The CDR3 contains 17 residues. Germline CDR1 and CDR2: SEHNR and FQNEAQ (reference sequence). The ends were cut back, 1 base at V and 0 bases at J, with 13 bases in the middle. CDR3 residues: CASSLGVLVSSYNEQFF. CDR3 DNA: TGTGCCAGCAGCTTAGGGGTCTTAGTAAGCTCCTACAATGAGCAGTTCTTC.

The chain recombines TRBV6-4 with TRBJ1-3; a weak D match, TRBD1 (6 bases). V lost 2 bases, J lost 4 bases, and 12 bases lay in between. Looked up from germline, CDR1 is MRHNA and CDR2 is SNTAGT. The CDR3 contains 15 residues. The CDR3: CASSDHRAGGNTIYF. The CDR3 DNA reads TGTGCCAGCAGTGACCACAGGGCGGGCGGAAACACCATATATTTT.

The V gene is TRBV10-3, the J gene TRBJ1-1; D remains unclear. With 4 bases removed from V and 1 base from J, the gap between germline ends came to 7 bases. Germline CDR1 is ENHRY and CDR2 is SYGVKD. The CDR3 spans 13 residues. DNA for the CDR3: TGTGCCATCAGTGGGAACAGGAACACTGAAGCTTTCTTT. Encoded protein: CAISGNRNTEAFF.

This clone was counted between two and nine times. The chain uses TRBV29-1 and TRBJ1-2; 9 bases map to TRBD1. With 2 bases clipped from V and 4 bases from J, the junction kept 2 bases outside the gene matches. Per germline, CDR1 SQVTM and CDR2 ANQGSEA. The CDR3 totals 13 residues. CDR3 nucleotides: TGCAGCGTTGAACCGGGACAGGGCTATGGCTACACCTTC. Translated: CSVEPGQGYGYTF.

The chain uses TRBV7-2 and TRBJ2-7; the D gene is possibly TRBD2 (6 bases). The germline V gene encodes CDR1 SGHTA and CDR2 FQGNSA. The CDR3 is made up of 14 amino acids. The germline V and J ends were trimmed by 5 bases and 0 bases, with 11 bases remaining between them. The CDR3 DNA reads as TGTGCCAGCAGCGGGACTGGTAGCTCCTACGAGCAGTACTTC. It yields the protein CASSGTGSSYEQYF. Drawing the rest from reference TRBV7-2 and TRBJ2-7, the complete variable domain is GAGVSQSPSNKVTEKGKDVELRCDPISGHTALYWYRQSLGQGLEFLIYFQGNSAPDKSGLPSDRFSAERTGGSVSTLTIQRTQQEDSAVYLCASSGTGSSYEQYFGPGTRLTVT.

This chain joins TRBV19 and TRBJ1-2; TRBD1 matches 9 bases. This CDR3 is built from 14 residues. Germline V CDR1 and CDR2: LNHDA, SQIVND (reference sequence). The trim removed 1 base at V and 8 bases at J, leaving 5 bases unmatched. In DNA form, the CDR3 reads TGTGCCAGTAGTATAGTCGGACAGGGGTACGGCTACACCTTC. Translating gives CASSIVGQGYGYTF.

The chain carries TRBV6-6 and TRBJ1-2; no reliable D call. The germline CDR1 and CDR2 sequences are MNHNY and SVGAGI (reference sequence). This CDR3 is built from 12 residues. V was trimmed by 5 bases and J by 8 bases, leaving 12 bases between them. The CDR3 nucleotides read TGTGCCAGCAGTGCATCAATTTCCGGCTACACCTTC. Translated: CASSASISGYTF.